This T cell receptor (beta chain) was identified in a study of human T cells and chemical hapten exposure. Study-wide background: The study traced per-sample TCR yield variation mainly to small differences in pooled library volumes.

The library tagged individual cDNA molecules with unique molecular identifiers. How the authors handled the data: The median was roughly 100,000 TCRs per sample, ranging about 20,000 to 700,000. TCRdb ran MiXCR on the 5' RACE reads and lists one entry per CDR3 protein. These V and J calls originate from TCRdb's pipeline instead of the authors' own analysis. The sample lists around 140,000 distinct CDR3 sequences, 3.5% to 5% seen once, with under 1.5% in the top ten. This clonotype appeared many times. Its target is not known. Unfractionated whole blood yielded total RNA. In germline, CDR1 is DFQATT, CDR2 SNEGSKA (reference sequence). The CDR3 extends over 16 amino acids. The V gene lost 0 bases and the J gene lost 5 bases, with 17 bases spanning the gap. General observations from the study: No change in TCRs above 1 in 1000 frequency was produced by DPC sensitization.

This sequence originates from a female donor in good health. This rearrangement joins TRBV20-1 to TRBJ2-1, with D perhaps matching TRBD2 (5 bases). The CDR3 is CSARDLLRAADNEQFF. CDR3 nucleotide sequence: TGCAGTGCTAGAGACCTGTTGCGAGCGGCTGACAATGAGCAGTTCTTC.